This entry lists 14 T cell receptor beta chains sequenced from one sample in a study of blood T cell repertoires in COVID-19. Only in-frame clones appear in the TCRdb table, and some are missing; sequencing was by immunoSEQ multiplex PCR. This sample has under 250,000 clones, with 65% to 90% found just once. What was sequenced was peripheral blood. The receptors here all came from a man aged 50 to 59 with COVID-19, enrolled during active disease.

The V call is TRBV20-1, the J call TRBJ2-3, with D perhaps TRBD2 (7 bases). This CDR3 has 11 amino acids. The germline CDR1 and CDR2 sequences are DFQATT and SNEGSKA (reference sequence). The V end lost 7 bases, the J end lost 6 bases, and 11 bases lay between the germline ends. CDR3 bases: TGCAGTGGGGGGCGGGAGGATACGCAGTATTTT. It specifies CSGGREDTQYF.

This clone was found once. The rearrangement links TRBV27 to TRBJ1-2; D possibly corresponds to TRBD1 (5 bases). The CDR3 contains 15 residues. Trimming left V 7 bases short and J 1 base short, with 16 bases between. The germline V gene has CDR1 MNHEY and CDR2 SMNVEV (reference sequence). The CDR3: CASTARRGGNYGYTF. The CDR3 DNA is TGTGCCAGCACCGCTCGTAGGGGCGGTAACTATGGCTACACCTTC.

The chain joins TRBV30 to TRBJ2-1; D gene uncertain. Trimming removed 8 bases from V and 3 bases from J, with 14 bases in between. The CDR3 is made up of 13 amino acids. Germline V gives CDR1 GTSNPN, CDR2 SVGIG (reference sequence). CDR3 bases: TGTGCCCTAAAGTATCCAGGCTACAATGAGCAGTTCTTC. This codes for CALKYPGYNEQFF.

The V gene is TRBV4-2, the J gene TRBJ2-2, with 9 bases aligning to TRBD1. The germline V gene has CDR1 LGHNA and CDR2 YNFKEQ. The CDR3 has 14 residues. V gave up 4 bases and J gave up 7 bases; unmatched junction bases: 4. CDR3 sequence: CASSLGQGNGELFF. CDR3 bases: TGTGCCAGCAGCCTTGGACAGGGGAACGGGGAGCTGTTTTTT.

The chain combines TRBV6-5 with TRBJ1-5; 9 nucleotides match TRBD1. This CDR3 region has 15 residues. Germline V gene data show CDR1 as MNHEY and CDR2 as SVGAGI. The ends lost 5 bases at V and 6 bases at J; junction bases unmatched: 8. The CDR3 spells CASSHRGRVVQPQHF. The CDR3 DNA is TGTGCCAGCAGTCACAGGGGGCGAGTAGTTCAGCCCCAGCATTTT.

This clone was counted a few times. For the CDR3, the DNA is TGTGCCAGCAGTGATCCCGGACAGGCCAGGGAGACCCAGTACTTC. This sequence encodes CASSDPGQARETQYF. The rearrangement uses TRBV25-1 and TRBJ2-5; 7 bases map to TRBD1. J was trimmed by 5 bases and V by 3 bases; bases with no gene match: 9. Germline CDR1 and CDR2: MGHDK and SYGVNS. CDR3 size: 15 residues.

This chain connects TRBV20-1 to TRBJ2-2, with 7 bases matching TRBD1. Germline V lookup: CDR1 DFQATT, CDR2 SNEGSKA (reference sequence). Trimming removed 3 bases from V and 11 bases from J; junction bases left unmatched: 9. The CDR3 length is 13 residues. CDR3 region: CSASTGVGRELFF. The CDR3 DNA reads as TGCAGTGCTAGTACAGGGGTGGGCCGAGAGCTGTTTTTT.

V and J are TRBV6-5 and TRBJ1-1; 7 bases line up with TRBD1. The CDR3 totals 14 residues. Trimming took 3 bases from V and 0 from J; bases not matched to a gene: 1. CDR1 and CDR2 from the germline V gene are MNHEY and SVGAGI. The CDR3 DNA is TGTGCCAGCAGTTATGGACAGGTGAACACTGAAGCTTTCTTT. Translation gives CASSYGQVNTEAFF.

The CDR3 DNA reads TGTGCCAGCAGTTTACACTCTTCCGGGACATATGGCTACACCTTC. Amino acids: CASSLHSSGTYGYTF. V usage is TRBV6-5 and J usage is TRBJ1-2; possibly TRBD1 for D (6 bases). Germline CDR1 MNHEY, CDR2 SVGAGI. V lost 4 bases and J 5 bases, leaving 17 bases between the germline ends. CDR3 length: 15 amino acids.

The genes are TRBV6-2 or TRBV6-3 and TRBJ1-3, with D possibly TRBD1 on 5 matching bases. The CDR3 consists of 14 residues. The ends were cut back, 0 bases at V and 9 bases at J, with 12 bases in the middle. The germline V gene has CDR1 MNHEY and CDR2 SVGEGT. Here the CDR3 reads CASSYSRDLPTIYF. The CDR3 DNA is TGTGCCAGCAGTTACTCGCGGGACTTACCCACCATATATTTT.

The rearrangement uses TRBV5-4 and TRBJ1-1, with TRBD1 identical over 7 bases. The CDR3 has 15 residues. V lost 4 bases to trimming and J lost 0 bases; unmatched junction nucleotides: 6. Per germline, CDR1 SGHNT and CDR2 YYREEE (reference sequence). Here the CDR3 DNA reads TGTGCCAGCAGCCCTACGGGACAGTTGAACACTGAAGCTTTCTTT. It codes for CASSPTGQLNTEAFF.

The CDR3 nucleotides read TGTGCCAGCAGCCATCGGGGGACTAATGAAAAACTGTTTTTT. This encodes CASSHRGTNEKLFF. This sequence joins TRBV3-1 (or the pseudogene TRBV3-2) and TRBJ1-4; D may be TRBD1 (5 bases). Per germline, CDR1 LGHDT and CDR2 YNNKEL (reference sequence). The CDR3 runs 14 residues. With 3 bases removed from V and 2 bases from J, the gap between germline ends came to 7 bases.

CDR3 amino acids: CAISETGSADTGGSPLHF. DNA of the CDR3: TGTGCCATCAGTGAGACAGGGTCGGCAGACACAGGGGGTTCACCCCTCCACTTT. The chain is built from TRBV10-3 and TRBJ1-6; 8 bases fit TRBD1. Trimming cost V 2 bases and J 9 bases; bases outside gene matches: 15. This CDR3 spans 18 amino acids. Germline CDR1 is ENHRY and CDR2 is SYGVKD.

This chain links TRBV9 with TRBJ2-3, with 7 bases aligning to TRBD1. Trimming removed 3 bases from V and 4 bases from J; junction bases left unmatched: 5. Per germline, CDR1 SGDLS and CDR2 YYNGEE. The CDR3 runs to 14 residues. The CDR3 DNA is TGTGCCAGCAGCGAAAGACAGGGATCAGATACGCAGTATTTT. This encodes CASSERQGSDTQYF.